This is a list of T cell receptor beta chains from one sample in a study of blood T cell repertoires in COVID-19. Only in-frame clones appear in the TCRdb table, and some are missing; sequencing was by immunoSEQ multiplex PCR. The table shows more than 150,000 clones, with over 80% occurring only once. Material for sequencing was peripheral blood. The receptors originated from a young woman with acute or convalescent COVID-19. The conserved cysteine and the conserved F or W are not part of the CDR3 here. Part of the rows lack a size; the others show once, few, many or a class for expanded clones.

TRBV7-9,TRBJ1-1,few,ASSRQGSLSDTEAF
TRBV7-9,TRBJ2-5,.,ASSRTGAQETQY
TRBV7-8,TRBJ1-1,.,ASSLGGLQNTEAF
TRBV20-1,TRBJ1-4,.,SASQTGVRTNEKLF
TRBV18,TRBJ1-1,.,ASSPRGGWDTEAF
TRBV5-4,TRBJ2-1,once,ASSLAGGSGPEQF
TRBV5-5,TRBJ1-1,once,ASSPREGADTEAF
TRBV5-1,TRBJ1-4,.,ASRRTDEKLF
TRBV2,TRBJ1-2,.,ASSEGLLGSYGYT
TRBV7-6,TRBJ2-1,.,ASSLLNLGTSGGYYYNEQF
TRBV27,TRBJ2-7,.,ASSGGKHEQY
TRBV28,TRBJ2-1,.,ASSRDSIRGEQF
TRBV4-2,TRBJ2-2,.,ASSQAGQSTGELF
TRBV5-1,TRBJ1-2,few,ASSPDRGIGGYT
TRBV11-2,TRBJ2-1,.,ASTKGTSGRGHEQF
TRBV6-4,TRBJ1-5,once,ASSPMEYQPQH
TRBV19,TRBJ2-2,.,ASSSRSTRELF
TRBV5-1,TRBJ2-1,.,ASSLASGLLRNEQF
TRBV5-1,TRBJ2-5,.,ASSLSGGPQETQY
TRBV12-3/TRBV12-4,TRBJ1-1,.,ASSFRDRGLAF
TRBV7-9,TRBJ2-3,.,ASSLSRAKTDTQY
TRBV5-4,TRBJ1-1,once,ASSLAGRGNTEAF
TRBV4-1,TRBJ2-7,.,ASSQTAGQRREQY
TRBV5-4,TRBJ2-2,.,ASSLPGDGELF
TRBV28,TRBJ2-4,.,ASSSTGQPYIQY
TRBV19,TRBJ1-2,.,ASSMGQGSYGYT
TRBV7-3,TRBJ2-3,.,ASSSTGYYDTQY
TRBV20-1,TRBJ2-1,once,SASSGLALREDEQF
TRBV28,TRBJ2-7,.,ASSLPGQGAYEQY
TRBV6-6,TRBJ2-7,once,ASNPLSGASYEQY
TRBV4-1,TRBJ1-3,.,ASSPAGGFSGNTIY
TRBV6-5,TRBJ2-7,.,ASSRGDEQY
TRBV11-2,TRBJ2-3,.,ASSSPGVSDTQY
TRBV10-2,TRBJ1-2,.,ASRGTVTLHGYT
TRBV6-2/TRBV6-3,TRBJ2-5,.,ASSYSVGGGTQY
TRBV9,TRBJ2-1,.,ASSVVKKSSYNEQF
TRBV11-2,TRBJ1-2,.,ASSFTGHAGYGYT
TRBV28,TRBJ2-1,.,ASSLGTGKTLYYNEQF
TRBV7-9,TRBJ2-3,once,ASSSPNTDTQY
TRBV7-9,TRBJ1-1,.,ASSPPGDPEAF
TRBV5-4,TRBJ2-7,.,ASRNGQGAGEQY
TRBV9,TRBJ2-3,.,ASSANGITTDTQY
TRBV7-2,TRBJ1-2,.,ASSLYLQGRPNRGYT
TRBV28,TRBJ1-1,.,ASSLPGILEAF
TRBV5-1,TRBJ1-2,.,ASSGTANYGYT
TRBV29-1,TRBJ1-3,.,SVERKLSGNTIY
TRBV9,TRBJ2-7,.,ASSPRPTSDYEQY